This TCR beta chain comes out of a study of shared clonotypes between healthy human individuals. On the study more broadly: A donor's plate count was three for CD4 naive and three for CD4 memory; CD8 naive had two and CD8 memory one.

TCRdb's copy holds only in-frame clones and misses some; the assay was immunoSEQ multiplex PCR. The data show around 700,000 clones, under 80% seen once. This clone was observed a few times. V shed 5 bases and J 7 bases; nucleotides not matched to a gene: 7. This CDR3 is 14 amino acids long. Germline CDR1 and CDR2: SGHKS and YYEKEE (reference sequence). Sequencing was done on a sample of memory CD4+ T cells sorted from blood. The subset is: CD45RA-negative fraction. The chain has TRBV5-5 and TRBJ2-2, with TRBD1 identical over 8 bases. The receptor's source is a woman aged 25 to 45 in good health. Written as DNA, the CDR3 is TGTGCCAGCAGGCTGGGACAGGCAAACGGGGAGCTGTTTTTT. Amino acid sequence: CASRLGQANGELFF. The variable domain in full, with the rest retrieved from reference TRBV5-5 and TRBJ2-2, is DAGVTQSPTHLIKTRGQQVTLRCSPISGHKSVSWYQQVLGQGPQFIFQYYEKEERGRGNFPDRFSARQFPNYSSELNVNALLLGDSALYLCASRLGQANGELFFGEGSRLTVL.